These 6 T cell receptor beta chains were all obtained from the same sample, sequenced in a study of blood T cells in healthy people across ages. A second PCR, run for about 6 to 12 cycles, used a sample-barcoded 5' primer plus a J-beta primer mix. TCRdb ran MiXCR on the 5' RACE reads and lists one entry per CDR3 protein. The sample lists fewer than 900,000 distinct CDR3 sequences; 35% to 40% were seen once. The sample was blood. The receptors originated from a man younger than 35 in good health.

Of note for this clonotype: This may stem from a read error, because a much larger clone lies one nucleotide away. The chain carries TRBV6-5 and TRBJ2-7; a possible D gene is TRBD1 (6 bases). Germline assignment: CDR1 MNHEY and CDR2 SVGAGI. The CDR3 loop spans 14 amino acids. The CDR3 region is CASRDSFISYEQSF. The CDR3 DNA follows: TGTGCCAGCAGGGACAGCTTTATCTCCTACGAGCAGTCCTTC.

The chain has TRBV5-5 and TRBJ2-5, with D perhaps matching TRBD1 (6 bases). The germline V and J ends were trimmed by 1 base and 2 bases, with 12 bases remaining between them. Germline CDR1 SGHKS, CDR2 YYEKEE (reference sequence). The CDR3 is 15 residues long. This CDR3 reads CASSLLDRRQETQYF. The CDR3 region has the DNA TGTGCCAGCAGCTTGCTTGACAGGCGTCAAGAGACCCAGTACTTC. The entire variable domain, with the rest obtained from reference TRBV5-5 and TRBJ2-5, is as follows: DAGVTQSPTHLIKTRGQQVTLRCSPISGHKSVSWYQQVLGQGPQFIFQYYEKEERGRGNFPDRFSARQFPNYSSELNVNALLLGDSALYLCASSLLDRRQETQYFGPGTRLLVL.

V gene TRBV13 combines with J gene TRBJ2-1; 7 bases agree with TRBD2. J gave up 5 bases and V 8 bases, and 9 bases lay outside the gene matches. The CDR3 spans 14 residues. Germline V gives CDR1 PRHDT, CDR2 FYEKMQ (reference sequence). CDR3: CASYRGGGNNEQFF. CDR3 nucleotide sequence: TGTGCCAGCTACCGTGGGGGGGGTAACAATGAGCAGTTCTTC.

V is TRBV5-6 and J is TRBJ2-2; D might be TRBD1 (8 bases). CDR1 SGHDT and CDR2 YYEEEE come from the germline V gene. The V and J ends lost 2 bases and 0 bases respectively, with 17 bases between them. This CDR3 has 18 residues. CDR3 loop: CASSLATGEGTNTGELFF. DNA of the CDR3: TGTGCCAGCAGCTTAGCGACAGGGGAGGGCACGAACACCGGGGAGCTGTTTTTT.

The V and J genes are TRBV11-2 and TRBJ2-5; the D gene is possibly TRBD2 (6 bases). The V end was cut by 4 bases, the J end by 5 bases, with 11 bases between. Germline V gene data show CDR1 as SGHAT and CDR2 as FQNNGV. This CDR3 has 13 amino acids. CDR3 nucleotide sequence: TGTGCCAGCAGCTGGGACTCTCGGGAGACCCAGTACTTC. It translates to CASSWDSRETQYF.

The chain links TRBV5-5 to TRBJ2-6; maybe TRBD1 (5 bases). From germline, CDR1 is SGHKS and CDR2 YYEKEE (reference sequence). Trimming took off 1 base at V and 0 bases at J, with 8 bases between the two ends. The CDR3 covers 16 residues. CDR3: CASSLTGISGANVLTF. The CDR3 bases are TGTGCCAGCAGCTTGACAGGAATCTCTGGGGCCAACGTCCTGACTTTC.